This paragraph reports one T cell receptor beta chain. The antigen is undetermined. This sample was taken from a study of CD8+CD57+ T cells in acquired aplastic anemia. As for the study in general: Mean yield of DNA from sorted CD4+ and CD8+ cells was approximately 3 ug.

Study-wide results and caveats: CD8+ Simpson's diversity showed no significant patient-control difference. Sharing between patients and controls was observed for 25 to 30 CD8+ CDR3 sequences.

For sequencing, patients were chosen who had shown expansion of CD8+CD57+ cells by flow cytometry. Sampling of blood occurred while the patients had still received no therapy. Genomic DNA, the template, was used for profiling of the TCR beta VDJ and CDR3. TCRdb ran MiXCR on the reads and lists one entry per CDR3 protein. Among about 160,000 distinct CDR3 sequences listed, about 50% were seen once. This CDR3 comprises 13 residues. Losses at the gene ends were 8 bases for V and 4 bases for J; bases not matched to a gene: 7. CDR1 is SNHLY and CDR2 is FYNNEI in the germline V gene. The sequencing input was sorted CD4+, CD8+, or CD8+CD57+ T cells (not recorded which) from PBMCs. The chain employs TRBV2 and TRBJ1-2; 7 nucleotides line up with TRBD1. The receptor's source is a human donor with aplastic anemia. The CDR3 coding sequence is TGTGCCAGCCAGGCGGGACAGCTCTATGGCTACACCTTC. Protein product: CASQAGQLYGYTF. The whole variable domain, remainder taken from reference TRBV2 and TRBJ1-2, is EPEVTQTPSHQVTQMGQEVILRCVPISNHLYFYWYRQILGQKVEFLVSFYNNEISEKSEIFDDQFSVERPDGSNFTLKIRSTKLEDSAMYFCASQAGQLYGYTFGSGTRLTVV.